Sequencing of this T cell receptor beta chain was carried out in a study of identical twins. A single record per CDR3 protein comes from TCRdb applying MiXCR to the 5' RACE reads. This table holds around 250,000 distinct CDR3 sequences, approximately 7.1% found once. This clonotype turned up a few times. The V gene's germline CDR1 is SGHDN and CDR2 FVKESK. With 0 bases removed from V and 7 bases from J, the gap between germline ends came to 16 bases. The CDR3 runs 17 residues. These records were also assigned to another study, of T cells expressing NK-cell markers.

The chain carries TRBV14 and TRBJ1-6; unclear D gene. Sequenced sample: CD8+ T cells sorted from blood. This TCR was sampled from a woman in her late teens or twenties in good health. The CDR3 coding sequence is TGTGCCAGCAGCCAAGATCTGGGCCCACTTTTAAATTCACCCCTCCACTTT. It encodes CASSQDLGPLLNSPLHF.